What follows are 13 T cell receptor beta chains derived from one specimen sequenced in a study of cytotoxic CD8 clonotypes in ibrutinib-treated CLL. Clones were read by immunoSEQ multiplex PCR, and TCRdb kept only the in-frame ones, dropping some. Among about 36,000 clones listed, 70% to 80% were seen once. Specimen: PBMCs, collected at disease progression, from a patient treated with ibrutinib. These TCRs come from a human donor with chronic lymphocytic leukemia.

In DNA form, the CDR3 reads TGTGCCAGCAGAGAGGCGAGGGGGGGGGAGACCCAGTACTTC. It codes for CASREARGGETQYF. The chain has TRBV2 and TRBJ2-5, with a weak D call TRBD2 (7 bases). Per germline, CDR1 SNHLY and CDR2 FYNNEI. This CDR3 is 14 amino acids long. V was trimmed by 6 bases and J by 5 bases, leaving 16 bases between them.

V and J are TRBV5-1 and TRBJ2-2; no clear D gene. Germline V gives CDR1 SGHRS, CDR2 YFSETQ. Trimming shortened V by 5 bases and J by 1 base, and 3 bases separated the two germline ends. This CDR3 has 12 amino acids. CDR3 sequence reads: CASSMNTGELFF. CDR3 coding DNA: TGCGCCAGCAGTATGAACACCGGGGAGCTGTTTTTT.

This rearrangement joins TRBV6-5 to TRBJ2-3; 8 positions match TRBD1. Losses at the gene ends were 6 bases for V and 2 bases for J; bases not matched to a gene: 7. CDR1 and CDR2 from the germline V gene are MNHEY and SVGAGI. There are 15 residues in the CDR3. CDR3 sequence: CASRMGRGLTDTQYF. In DNA, the CDR3 is TGTGCCAGCAGGATGGGCAGGGGGCTCACAGATACGCAGTATTTT.

The chain combines TRBV6-1 with TRBJ1-2; D uncertain. Germline-derived CDR1 and CDR2 are MNHNS and SASEGT. Trimming shortened V by 7 bases and J by 3 bases, and 12 bases separated the two germline ends. This CDR3 is built from 13 residues. This CDR3 is CASNLEEDYGYTF. The DNA for the CDR3 is TGTGCCAGCAACCTCGAGGAAGACTATGGCTACACCTTC.

The CDR3 protein is CASSLTPPLSNQPQHF. As DNA, the CDR3 is TGTGCCAGCAGCTTAACTCCACCCCTTAGCAATCAGCCCCAGCATTTT. The chain is built from TRBV5-5 and TRBJ1-5; D gene ambiguous. CDR1 is SGHKS, CDR2 YYEKEE, per germline (reference sequence). Trimming stripped 2 bases from V and 0 bases from J, with 12 bases between. The CDR3 totals 16 residues.

V is TRBV6-5 and J is TRBJ1-1; no clear D. V lost 4 bases to trimming and J lost 4 bases, with 13 bases between them. The length of the CDR3 is 14 residues. Germline loops: CDR1 MNHEY, CDR2 SVGAGI. This CDR3 is CASSFTGSPTEAFF. DNA of the CDR3: TGTGCCAGCAGTTTCACGGGATCACCCACTGAAGCTTTCTTT.

The V gene is TRBV7-8, the J gene TRBJ2-5; D may be TRBD1 or TRBD2 (5 bases each). This CDR3 region has 15 residues. Germline values: CDR1 SGHVS, CDR2 FQNEAQ. The V end lost 5 bases, the J end lost 1 base, and 14 bases lay between the germline ends. The CDR3 here is CASSPPGQTQETQYF. The CDR3, as DNA: TGTGCCAGCAGCCCTCCGGGGCAAACCCAAGAGACCCAGTACTTC.

The chain recombines TRBV6-4 with TRBJ1-1; D perhaps matches TRBD1 (6 bases). CDR3 length: 16 residues. In germline, CDR1 is MRHNA, CDR2 SNTAGT. V lost 3 bases and J lost 0, with 14 bases in between. In DNA form, the CDR3 reads TGTGCCAGCAGTGAGGGGGGCGTGGGGATGAACACTGAAGCTTTCTTT. It yields the protein CASSEGGVGMNTEAFF.

V usage is TRBV5-1 and J usage is TRBJ2-7; a weak D match, TRBD1 (6 bases). CDR1 and CDR2 from the germline V gene are SGHRS and YFSETQ. This CDR3 comprises 13 residues. V lost 4 bases, J lost 3 bases, and 11 bases lay in between. The CDR3 DNA reads TGCGCCAGCAGCCCAGGACAGCTCTACGAGCAGTACTTC. It yields the protein CASSPGQLYEQYF.

V and J are TRBV6-5 and TRBJ1-6, with D possibly being TRBD1 (5 bases). Trimming took 6 bases from V and 7 from J, leaving 13 bases between them. The CDR3 runs 14 residues. The germline CDR1 and CDR2 sequences are MNHEY and SVGAGI. CDR3 amino acids: CASRKGDSNSPLHF. The CDR3 DNA follows: TGTGCCAGCAGAAAAGGGGATTCGAATTCACCCCTCCACTTT.

The chain couples TRBV2 to TRBJ2-1; no reliable D call. From germline, CDR1 is SNHLY and CDR2 FYNNEI. Trimming pared 0 bases from V and 0 bases from J, leaving 6 bases between. The CDR3 contains 15 residues. CDR3 in DNA: TGTGCCAGCAGTGAAGCACGCGGCTCCTACAATGAGCAGTTCTTC. It translates to CASSEARGSYNEQFF. Based on the CDR3 plus reference TRBV2 and TRBJ2-1, the full variable domain is EPEVTQTPSHQVTQMGQEVILRCVPISNHLYFYWYRQILGQKVEFLVSFYNNEISEKSEIFDDQFSVERPDGSNFTLKIRSTKLEDSAMYFCASSEARGSYNEQFFGPGTRLTVL.

The CDR3 loop reads CASSKTRLAGATGFKTGELFF. CDR3 nucleotides: TGTGCCAGCAGCAAAACTCGACTAGCGGGGGCCACTGGTTTTAAAACCGGGGAGCTGTTTTTT. The rearrangement links TRBV21-1 to TRBJ2-2; TRBD2, the table's D call, was not compared with the DNA. TRBV21-1 is noted as a pseudogene. This CDR3 is 21 amino acids long.

The V call is TRBV10-2, the J call TRBJ2-7; 7 nucleotides match TRBD2. The V and J ends lost 6 bases and 7 bases, in that order; junction bases with no gene match: 3. This CDR3 spans 11 amino acids. Germline loops: CDR1 WSHSY, CDR2 SAAADI. The CDR3 bases are TGCGCCAGCAGATTGGGGGGGGAGCAGTACTTC. Its protein product is CASRLGGEQYF.